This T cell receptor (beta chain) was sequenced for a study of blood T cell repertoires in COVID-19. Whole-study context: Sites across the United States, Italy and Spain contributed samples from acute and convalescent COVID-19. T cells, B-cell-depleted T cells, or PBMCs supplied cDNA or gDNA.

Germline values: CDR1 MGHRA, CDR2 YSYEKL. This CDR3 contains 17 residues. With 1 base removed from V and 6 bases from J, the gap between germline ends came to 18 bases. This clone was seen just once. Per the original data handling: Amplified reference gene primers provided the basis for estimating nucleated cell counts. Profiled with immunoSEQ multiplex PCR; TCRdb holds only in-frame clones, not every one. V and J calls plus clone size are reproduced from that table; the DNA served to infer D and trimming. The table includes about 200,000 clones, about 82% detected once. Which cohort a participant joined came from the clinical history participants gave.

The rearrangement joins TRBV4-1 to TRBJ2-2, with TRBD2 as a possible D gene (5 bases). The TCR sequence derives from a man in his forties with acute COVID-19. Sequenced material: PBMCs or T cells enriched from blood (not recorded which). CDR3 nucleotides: TGCGCCAGCAGCCAAGGGACCGGTCGGCTAGCCGCCGGGGAGCTGTTTTTT. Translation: CASSQGTGRLAAGELFF.